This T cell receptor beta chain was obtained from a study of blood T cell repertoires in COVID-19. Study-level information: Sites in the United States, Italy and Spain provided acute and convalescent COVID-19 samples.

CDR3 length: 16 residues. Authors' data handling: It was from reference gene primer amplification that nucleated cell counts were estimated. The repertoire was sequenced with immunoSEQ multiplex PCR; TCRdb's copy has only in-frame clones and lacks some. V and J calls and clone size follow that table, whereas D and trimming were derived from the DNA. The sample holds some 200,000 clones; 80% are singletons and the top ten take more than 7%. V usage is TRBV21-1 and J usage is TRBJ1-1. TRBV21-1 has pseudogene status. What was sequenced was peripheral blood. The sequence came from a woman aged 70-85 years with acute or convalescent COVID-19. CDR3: CASSKGVRERDTEAFF. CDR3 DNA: TGTGCCAGCAGCAAAGGGGTTCGGGAGAGGGACACTGAAGCTTTCTTT.